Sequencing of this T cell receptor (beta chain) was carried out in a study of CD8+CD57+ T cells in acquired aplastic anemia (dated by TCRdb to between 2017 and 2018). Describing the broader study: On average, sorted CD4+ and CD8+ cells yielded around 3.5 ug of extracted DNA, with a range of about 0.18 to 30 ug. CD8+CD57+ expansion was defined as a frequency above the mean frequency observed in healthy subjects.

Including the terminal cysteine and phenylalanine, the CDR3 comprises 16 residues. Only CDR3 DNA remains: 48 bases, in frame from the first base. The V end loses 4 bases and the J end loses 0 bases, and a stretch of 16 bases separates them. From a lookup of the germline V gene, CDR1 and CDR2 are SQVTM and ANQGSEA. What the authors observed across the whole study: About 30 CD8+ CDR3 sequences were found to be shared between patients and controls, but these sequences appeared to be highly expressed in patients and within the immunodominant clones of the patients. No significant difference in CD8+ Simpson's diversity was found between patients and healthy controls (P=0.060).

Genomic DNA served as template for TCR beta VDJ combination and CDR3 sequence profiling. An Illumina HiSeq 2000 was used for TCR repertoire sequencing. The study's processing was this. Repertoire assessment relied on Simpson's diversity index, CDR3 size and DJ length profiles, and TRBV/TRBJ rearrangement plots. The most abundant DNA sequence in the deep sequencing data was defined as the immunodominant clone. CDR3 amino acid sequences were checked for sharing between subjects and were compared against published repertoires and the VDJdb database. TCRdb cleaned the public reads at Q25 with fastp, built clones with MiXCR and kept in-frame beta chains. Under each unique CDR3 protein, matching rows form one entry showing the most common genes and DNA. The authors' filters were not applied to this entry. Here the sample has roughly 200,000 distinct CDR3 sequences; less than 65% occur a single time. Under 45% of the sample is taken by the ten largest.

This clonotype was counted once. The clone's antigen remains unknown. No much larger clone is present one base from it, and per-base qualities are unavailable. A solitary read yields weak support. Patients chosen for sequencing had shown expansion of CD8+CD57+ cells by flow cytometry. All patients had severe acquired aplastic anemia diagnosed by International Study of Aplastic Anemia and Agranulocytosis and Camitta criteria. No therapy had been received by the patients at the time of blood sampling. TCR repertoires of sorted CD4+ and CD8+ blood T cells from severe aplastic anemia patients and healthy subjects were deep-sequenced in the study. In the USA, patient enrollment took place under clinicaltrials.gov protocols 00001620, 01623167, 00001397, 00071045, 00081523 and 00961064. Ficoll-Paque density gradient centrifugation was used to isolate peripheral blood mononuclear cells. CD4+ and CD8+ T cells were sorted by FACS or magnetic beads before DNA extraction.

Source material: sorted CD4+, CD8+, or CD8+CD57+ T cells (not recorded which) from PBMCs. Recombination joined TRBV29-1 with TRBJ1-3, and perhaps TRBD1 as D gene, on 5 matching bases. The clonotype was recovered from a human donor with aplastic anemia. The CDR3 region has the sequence CSVADGDPVSGNTIYF. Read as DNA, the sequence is TGCAGCGTTGCAGACGGGGACCCTGTCTCTGGAAACACCATATATTTT.